This T cell receptor beta chain was captured in a study of PD-1 blockade in classical Hodgkin lymphoma. This clone was found a few times. Its matching antigen is unknown. All patients experienced relapse after autologous stem cell transplantation, and brentuximab vedotin exposure was variable. Sequenced by immunoSEQ multiplex PCR; TCRdb stores in-frame clones only, minus some. The sample records some 150,000 clones, 78% being singletons. CDR1 MNHEY and CDR2 SVGAGI come from the germline V gene. V shed 7 bases and J 12 bases; nucleotides not matched to a gene: 7. The length of the CDR3 is 14 residues. Study conclusions and caveats: Underlying causes for the observed repertoire differences were not defined, possibly disease activity or prior therapy. Complete responders matched newly diagnosed patients in baseline diversity.

This rearrangement joins TRBV6-5 to TRBJ1-6, with 12 bases fitting TRBD1. The sequence derives from a human donor with classical Hodgkin lymphoma. The sequences come from peripheral blood mononuclear cells (PBMCs), collected before the second cycle of nivolumab. The CDR3 region has the DNA TGTGCCAGCAAGAGGGACAGGGGGCGAGGACCCCTCCACTTT. Amino acids: CASKRDRGRGPLHF.